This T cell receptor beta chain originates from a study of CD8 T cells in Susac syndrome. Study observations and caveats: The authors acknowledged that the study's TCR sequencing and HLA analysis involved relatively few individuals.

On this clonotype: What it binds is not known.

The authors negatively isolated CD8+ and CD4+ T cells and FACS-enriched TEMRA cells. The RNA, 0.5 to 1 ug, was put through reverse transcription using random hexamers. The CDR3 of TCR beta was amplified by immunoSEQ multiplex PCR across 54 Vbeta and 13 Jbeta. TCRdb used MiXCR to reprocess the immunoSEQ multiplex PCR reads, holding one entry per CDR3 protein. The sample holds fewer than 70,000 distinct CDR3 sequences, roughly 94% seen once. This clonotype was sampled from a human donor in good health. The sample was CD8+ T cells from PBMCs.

The CDR3 spells CASSQDGGGFSYEQYF. DNA for the CDR3: TGCGCCAGCAGCCAAGATGGGGGGGGTTTCTCCTACGAGCAGTACTTC. The V call is TRBV4-1, the J call TRBJ2-7; TRBD2 matches 7 bases. The CDR3 has 16 amino acids. The trim removed 0 bases at V and 0 bases at J, leaving 5 bases unmatched. CDR1 and CDR2 from the germline V gene are MGHRA and YSYEKL.